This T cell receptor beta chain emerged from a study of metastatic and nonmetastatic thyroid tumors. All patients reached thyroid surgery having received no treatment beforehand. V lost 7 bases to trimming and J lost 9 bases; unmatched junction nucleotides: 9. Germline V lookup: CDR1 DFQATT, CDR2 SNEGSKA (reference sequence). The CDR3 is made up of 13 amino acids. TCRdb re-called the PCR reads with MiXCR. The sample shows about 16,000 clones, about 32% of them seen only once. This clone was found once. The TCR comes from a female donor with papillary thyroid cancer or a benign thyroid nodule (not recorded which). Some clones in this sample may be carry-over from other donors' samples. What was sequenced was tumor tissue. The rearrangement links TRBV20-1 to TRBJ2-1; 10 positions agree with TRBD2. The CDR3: CSVTAGGPTEQFF. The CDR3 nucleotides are TGCAGTGTCACAGCGGGAGGGCCGACTGAGCAGTTCTTC.